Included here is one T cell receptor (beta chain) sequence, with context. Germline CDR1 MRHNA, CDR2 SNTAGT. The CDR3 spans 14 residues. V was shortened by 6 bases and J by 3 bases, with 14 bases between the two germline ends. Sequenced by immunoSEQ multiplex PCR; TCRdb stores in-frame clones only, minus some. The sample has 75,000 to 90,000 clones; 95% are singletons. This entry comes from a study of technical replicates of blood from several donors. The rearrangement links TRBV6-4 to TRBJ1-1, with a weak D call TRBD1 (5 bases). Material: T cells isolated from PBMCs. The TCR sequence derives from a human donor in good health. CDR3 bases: TGTGCCAGCAGCAGGGAGGGGAAGGACACTGAAGCTTTCTTT. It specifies CASSREGKDTEAFF.